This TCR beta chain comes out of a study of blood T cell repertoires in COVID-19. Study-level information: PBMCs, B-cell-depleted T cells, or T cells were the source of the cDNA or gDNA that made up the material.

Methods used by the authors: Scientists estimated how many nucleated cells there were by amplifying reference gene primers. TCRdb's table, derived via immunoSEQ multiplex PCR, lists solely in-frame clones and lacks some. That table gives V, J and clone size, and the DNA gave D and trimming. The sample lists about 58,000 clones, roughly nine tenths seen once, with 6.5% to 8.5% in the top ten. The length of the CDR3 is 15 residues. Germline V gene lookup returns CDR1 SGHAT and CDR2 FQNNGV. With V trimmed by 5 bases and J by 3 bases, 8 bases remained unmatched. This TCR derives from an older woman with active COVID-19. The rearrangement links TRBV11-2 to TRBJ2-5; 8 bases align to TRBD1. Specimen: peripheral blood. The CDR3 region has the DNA TGTGCCAGCAGCCCCAGGACAGGGTTGGAAGAGACCCAGTACTTC. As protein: CASSPRTGLEETQYF.